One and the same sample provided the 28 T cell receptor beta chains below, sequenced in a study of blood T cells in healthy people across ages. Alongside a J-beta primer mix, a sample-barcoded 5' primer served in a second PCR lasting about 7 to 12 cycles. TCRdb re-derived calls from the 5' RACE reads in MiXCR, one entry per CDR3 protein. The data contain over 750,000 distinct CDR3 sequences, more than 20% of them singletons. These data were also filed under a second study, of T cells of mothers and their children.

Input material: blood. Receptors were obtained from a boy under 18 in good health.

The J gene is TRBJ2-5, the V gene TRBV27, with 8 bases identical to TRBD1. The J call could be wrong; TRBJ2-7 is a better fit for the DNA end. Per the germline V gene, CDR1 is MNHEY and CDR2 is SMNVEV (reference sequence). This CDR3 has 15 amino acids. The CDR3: CASSLESTGVYEQYF. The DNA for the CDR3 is TGTGCCAGCAGTTTAGAATCGACAGGGGTTTACGAGCAGTACTTC.

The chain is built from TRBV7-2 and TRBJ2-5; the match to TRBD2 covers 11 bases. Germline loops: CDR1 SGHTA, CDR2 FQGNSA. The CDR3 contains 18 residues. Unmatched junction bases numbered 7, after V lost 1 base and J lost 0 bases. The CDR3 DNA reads TGTGCCAGCAGCTTAGTGCTCCAGACTAGCGGGAACCAAGAGACCCAGTACTTC. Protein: CASSLVLQTSGNQETQYF.

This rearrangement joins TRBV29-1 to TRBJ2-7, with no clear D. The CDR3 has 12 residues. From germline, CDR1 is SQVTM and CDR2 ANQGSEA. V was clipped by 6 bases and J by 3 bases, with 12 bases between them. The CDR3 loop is CSVGEALYEQYF. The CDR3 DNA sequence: TGCAGCGTCGGAGAGGCCCTCTACGAGCAGTACTTC.

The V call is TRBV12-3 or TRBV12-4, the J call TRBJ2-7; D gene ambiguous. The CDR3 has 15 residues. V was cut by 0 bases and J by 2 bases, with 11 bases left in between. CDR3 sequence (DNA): TGTGCCAGCAGTTTAGCGGACGGAGTTACCTACGAGCAGTACTTC. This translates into CASSLADGVTYEQYF.

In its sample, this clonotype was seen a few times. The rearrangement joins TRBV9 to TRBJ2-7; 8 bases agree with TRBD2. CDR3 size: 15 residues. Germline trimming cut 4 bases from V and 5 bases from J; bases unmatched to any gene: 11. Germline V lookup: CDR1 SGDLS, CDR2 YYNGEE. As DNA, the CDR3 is TGTGCCAGCAGCACAGCGGGAGCCCCCGGGGACGAGCAGTACTTC. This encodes CASSTAGAPGDEQYF.

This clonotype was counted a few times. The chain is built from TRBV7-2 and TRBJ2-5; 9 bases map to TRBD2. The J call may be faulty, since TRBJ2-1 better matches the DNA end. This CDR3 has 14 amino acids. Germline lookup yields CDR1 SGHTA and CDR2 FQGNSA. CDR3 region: CASSLGLAVDEQFF. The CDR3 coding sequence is TGTGCCAGCAGCTTAGGACTAGCGGTGGATGAGCAGTTCTTC.

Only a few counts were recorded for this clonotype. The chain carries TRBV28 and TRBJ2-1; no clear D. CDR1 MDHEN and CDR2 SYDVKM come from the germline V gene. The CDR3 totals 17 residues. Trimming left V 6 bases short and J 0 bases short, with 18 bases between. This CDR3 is CASSPPIYRDSYNEQFF. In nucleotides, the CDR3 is TGTGCCAGCAGCCCCCCAATCTATAGGGACTCCTACAATGAGCAGTTCTTC.

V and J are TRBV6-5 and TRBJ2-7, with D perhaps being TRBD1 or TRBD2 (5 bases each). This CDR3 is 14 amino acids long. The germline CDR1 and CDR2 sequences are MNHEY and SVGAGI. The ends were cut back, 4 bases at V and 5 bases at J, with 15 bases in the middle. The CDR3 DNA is TGTGCCAGCAGTTCCGAGGGGCGCGTCGACGAGCAGTACTTC. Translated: CASSSEGRVDEQYF.

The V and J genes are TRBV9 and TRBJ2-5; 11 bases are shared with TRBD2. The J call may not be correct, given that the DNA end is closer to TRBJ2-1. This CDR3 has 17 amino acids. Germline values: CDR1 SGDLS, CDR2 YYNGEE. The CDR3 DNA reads TGTGCCAGCAGCGCCCCCTTAGCGGGAGGGAAGGGAAATGAGCAGTTCTTC. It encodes CASSAPLAGGKGNEQFF.

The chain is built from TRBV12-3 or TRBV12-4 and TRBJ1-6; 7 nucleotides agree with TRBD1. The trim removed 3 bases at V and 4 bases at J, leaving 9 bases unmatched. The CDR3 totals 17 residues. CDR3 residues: CASSLKEGTAYNSPLHF. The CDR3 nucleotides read TGTGCCAGCAGTTTGAAAGAGGGGACAGCTTATAATTCACCCCTCCACTTT.

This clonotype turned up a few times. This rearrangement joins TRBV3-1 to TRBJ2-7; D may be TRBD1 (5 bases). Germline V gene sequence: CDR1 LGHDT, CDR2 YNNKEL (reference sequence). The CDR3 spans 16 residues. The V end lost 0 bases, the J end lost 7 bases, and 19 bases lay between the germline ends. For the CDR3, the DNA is TGTGCCAGCAGCCAAGATTGGGGCCTGGTATCGGTGGAGCAGTACTTC. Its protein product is CASSQDWGLVSVEQYF.

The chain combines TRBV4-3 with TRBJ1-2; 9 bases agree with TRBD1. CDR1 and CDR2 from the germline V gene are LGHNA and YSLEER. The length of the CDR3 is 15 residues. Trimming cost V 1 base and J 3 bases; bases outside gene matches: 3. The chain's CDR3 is CASSQGDRDYYGYTF. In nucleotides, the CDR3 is TGCGCCAGCAGCCAAGGGGACAGGGATTACTATGGCTACACCTTC.

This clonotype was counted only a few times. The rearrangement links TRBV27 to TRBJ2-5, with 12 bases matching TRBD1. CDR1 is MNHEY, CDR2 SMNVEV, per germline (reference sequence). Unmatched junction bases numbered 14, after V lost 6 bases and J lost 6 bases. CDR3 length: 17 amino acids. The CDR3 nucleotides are TGTGCCAGCAGCCAGCCACGGGACAGGGGGCTGGAAAAGACCCAGTACTTC. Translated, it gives CASSQPRDRGLEKTQYF.

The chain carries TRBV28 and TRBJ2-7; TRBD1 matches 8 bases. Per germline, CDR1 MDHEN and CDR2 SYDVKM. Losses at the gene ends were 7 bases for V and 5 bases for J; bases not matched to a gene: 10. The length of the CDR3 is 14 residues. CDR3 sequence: CASTKMDREHEQYF. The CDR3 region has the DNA TGTGCCAGCACCAAAATGGACAGGGAGCACGAGCAGTACTTC.

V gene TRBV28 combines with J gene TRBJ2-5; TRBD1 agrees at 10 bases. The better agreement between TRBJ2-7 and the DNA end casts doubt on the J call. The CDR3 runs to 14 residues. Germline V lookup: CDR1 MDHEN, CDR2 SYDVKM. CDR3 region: CASHTTGTGDEQYF. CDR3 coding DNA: TGTGCCAGCCATACCACCGGGACAGGGGACGAGCAGTACTTC.

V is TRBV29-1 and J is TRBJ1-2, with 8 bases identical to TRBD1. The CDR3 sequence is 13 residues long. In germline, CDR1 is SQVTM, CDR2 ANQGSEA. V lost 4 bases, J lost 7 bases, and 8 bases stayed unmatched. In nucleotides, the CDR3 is TGCAGCGTTGGACAGGGGAACTTGGGTGGCTACACCTTC. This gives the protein CSVGQGNLGGYTF.

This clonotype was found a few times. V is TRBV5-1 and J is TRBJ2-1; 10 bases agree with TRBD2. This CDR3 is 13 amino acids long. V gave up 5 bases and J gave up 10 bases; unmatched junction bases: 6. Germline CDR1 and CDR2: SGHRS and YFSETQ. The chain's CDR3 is CASRSGRAGEQFF. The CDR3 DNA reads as TGCGCCAGCAGGAGCGGGAGGGCCGGGGAGCAGTTCTTC.

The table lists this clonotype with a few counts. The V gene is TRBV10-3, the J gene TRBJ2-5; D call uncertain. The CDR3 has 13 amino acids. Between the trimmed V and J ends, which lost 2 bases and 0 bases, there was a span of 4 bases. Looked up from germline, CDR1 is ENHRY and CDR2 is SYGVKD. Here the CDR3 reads CAISEAYQETQYF. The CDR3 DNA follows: TGTGCCATCAGTGAGGCGTACCAAGAGACCCAGTACTTC.

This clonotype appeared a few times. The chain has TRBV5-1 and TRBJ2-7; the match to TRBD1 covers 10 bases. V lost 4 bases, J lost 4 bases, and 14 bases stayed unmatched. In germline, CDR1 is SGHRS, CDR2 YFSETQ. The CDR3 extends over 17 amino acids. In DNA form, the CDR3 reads TGCGCCAGCAGCGAAGGCCCCCGACAGGGGGCTCGATACGAGCAGTACTTC. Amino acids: CASSEGPRQGARYEQYF.

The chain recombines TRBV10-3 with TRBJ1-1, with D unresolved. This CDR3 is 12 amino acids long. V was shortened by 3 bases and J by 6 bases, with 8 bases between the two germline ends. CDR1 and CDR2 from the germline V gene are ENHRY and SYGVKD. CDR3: CAISEDGAEAFF. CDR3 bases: TGTGCCATCAGTGAAGACGGAGCTGAAGCTTTCTTT.

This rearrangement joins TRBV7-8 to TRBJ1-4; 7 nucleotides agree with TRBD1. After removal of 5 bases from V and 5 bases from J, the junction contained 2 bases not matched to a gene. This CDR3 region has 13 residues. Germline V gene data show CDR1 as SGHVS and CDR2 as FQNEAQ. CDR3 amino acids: CASSEQGNEKLFF. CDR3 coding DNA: TGTGCCAGCAGCGAACAGGGGAATGAAAAACTGTTTTTT.

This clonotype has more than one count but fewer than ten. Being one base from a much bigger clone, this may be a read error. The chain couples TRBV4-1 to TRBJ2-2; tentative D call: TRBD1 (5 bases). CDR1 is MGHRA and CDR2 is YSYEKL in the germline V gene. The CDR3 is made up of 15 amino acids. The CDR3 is CAGSQDQGFRGELFF. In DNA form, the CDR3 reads TGCGCCGGCAGCCAAGATCAGGGTTTCAGGGGGGAGCTGTTTTTT.

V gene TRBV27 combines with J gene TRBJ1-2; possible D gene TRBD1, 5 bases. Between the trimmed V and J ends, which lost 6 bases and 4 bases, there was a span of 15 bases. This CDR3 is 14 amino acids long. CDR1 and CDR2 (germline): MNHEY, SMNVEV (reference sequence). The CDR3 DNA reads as TGTGCCAGCAGCCTCGCAGGGTGGGGCTATGGCTACACCTTC. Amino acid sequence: CASSLAGWGYGYTF.

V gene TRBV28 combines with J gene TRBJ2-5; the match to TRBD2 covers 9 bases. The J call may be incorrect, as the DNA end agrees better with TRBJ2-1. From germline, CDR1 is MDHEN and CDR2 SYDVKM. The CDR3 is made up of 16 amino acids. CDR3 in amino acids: CASSFAGLAGNNEQFF. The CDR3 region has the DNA TGTGCCAGCAGCTTCGCGGGGCTAGCGGGGAACAATGAGCAGTTCTTC.

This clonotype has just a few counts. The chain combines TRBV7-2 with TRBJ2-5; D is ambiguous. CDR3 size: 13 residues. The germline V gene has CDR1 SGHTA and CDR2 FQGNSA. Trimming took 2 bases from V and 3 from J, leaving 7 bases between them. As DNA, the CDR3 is TGTGCCAGCAGCTTACACCGGGAAGAGACCCAGTACTTC. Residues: CASSLHREETQYF.

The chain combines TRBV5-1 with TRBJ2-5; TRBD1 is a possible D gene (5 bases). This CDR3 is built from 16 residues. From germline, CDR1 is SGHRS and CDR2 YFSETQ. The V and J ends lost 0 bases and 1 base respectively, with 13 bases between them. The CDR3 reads CASSLARAGPQETQYF. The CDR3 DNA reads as TGCGCCAGCAGCTTGGCCAGGGCAGGGCCCCAAGAGACCCAGTACTTC. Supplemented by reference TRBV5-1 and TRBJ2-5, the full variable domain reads KAGVTQTPRYLIKTRGQQVTLSCSPISGHRSVSWYQQTPGQGLQFLFEYFSETQRNKGNFPGRFSGRQFSNSRSEMNVSTLELGDSALYLCASSLARAGPQETQYFGPGTRLLVL.

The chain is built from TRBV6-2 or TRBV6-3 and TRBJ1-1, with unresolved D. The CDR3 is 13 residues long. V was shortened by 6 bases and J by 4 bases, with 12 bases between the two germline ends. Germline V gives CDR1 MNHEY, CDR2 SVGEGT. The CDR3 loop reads CASRETRSTEAFF. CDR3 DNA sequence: TGTGCCAGCAGAGAAACCAGGAGCACTGAAGCTTTCTTT.

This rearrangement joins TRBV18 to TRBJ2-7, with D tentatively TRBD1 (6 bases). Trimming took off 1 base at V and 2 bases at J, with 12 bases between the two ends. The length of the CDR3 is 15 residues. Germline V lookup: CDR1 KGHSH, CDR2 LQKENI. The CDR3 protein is CASSPRAGVPYEQYF. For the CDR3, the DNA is TGTGCCAGCTCACCACGGGCAGGGGTACCCTACGAGCAGTACTTC.